Described below is a single T cell receptor beta chain sequence and its context. This clonotype was recorded a few times. It lacks a known antigen. Base qualities are not at hand, and no much larger clone is one base apart. This sample stems from a study of regulatory T cells in long-lasting Graves disease (dated by TCRdb to the early 2020s). Regarding the complete study: Newly diagnosed Graves' disease patients had taken antithyroid drugs for less than 3 months. Patients with persistent Graves' disease were compared with patients with newly diagnosed Graves' disease using TCR sequencing and RNA sequencing of peripheral blood. The study took place in China and was registered as a clinical trial. A total of roughly 35 samples underwent TCR sequencing: some 13 from persistent and about 20 from newly diagnosed Graves' disease patients.

Taken with the paper, the label for time point translates to: newly diagnosed GD, antithyroid drugs for less than 3 months. For both TCR sequencing and RNA sequencing, RNA was extracted from PBMCs in TRIzol. Graves' disease was diagnosed according to American Thyroid Association guidelines. Patients were recruited from an endocrinology department in Xi'an, China. Each patient gave about 8.1 milliliters of peripheral blood, collected in an EDTA anticoagulant tube. PBMCs were isolated by Ficoll Paque Plus density gradient separation without further T cell sorting. An Agilent 2100 Bioanalyzer and agarose gel were used to assess RNA quality, and a NanoDrop 2000 was used to measure RNA concentration. Study-wide findings and limitations: The small sample size was acknowledged by the authors as a limitation that may reduce accuracy. The study examined only peripheral blood because the primary lesion, thyroid tissue, could not be accessed. Patients with persistent disease shared more public clonotypes (over 2,500) than newly diagnosed patients did (approximately 990). Only the TCR beta chain was sequenced and analyzed. Compared with newly diagnosed patients, patients with persistent Graves' disease had lower TCR Shannon entropy and fewer highly expanded clones, which suggests clonal expansion. TRBV28, TRBJ1-2 and TRBJ2-5 were preferentially used in persistent disease, while TRBV20-1 and TRBJ2-1 were favored in newly diagnosed disease.

V is pruned by 5 bases and J by 4 bases, leaving 13 bases of the junction without a gene match. From the cysteine through the phenylalanine, the CDR3 covers 17 amino acids. The CDR3 DNA has 51 bases and is translated from base 1. Reading the germline V gene (reference sequence) gives CDR1 SEHNR and CDR2 FQNEAQ. Library creation used multiplex PCR. Sequenced using an Illumina HiSeq 4000. To build TCR beta libraries, CDR3 regions were amplified by Arm-PCR using iRepertoire HTBI primers. Before sequencing, the PCR products underwent gel purification. As for the original processing: A total of some 60 TRBV and 14 TRBJ segments were identified across samples and were used for gene usage analysis of CDR3 amino acid clonotypes. COPE and FqMerger were used to merge the filtered high-quality paired reads into contigs. BLAST was used to align contigs to IMGT TRBV, TRBD and TRBJ reference genes, with CDR3 defined following IMGT. Highly expanded clones were defined as clonotypes with a frequency above 0.1%. Shannon entropy served as the measure of repertoire diversity, while the Gini coefficient captured V-J evenness. A clonotype found in more than one individual was treated as public. TCRdb cleaned the public reads at Q25 with fastp, built clones with MiXCR and kept in-frame beta chains. Here each entry gathers all rows of one CDR3 protein and keeps the most common genes and DNA. The V and J calls follow TCRdb's processing rather than the paper's. Here the sample has roughly 400,000 distinct CDR3 sequences; roughly 15% occur a single time. The ten largest clones add up to about 23% of the sample.

The same sample was also used in a study of T cells in Graves' hyperthyroidism and ophthalmopathy. That second publication adds: A patient counted as having stable Graves' hyperthyroidism if no progression to ophthalmopathy occurred over 18 months of follow-up. The hyperthyroidism patients were between 18 and 65 years old and newly diagnosed, with a disease duration of less than 2 months. The study excluded patients with uncontrolled infections, other autoimmune diseases, pregnancy or lactation. Diagnoses relied on clinical symptoms, serum thyroxine and TRAb, thyroid ultrasound and orbital computed tomography. The first round of RT-PCR for the TCR CDR3 was performed with the HTBI primer set and the Qiagen OneStep RT-PCR kit. Most expanded thyroid clonotypes (frequency above 0.001) were also found in blood, which suggests that blood repertoires may mirror thyroid immune responses. In cross-validation, a model built on a 13 V-J signature told ophthalmopathy apart from stable hyperthyroidism with approximately 90% sensitivity and approximately 81% specificity, and in testing the same model reached 80%/75%. In validation, progression to ophthalmopathy was predicted by the model with 70.59% sensitivity and about 72% specificity, a median of approximately 7.1 months before onset. TCR V-J signatures able to tell the groups apart were searched for in a discovery cohort of approximately 95 patients, of whom more than 40 had Graves' ophthalmopathy and about 60 had stable Graves' hyperthyroidism. Whether ophthalmopathy could be predicted prospectively was tested in an independent validation cohort made up of under 20 hyperthyroidism patients plus 17 patients who later progressed to ophthalmopathy. The 100 or so discovery patients were randomly divided into training and test sets at a 7:3 ratio. The study also compared thyroid tissue and blood T-cell repertoires from several Graves' hyperthyroidism patients. After sampling, hyperthyroidism patients received methimazole starting at 30 mg daily, and ophthalmopathy patients received high-dose intravenous methylprednisolone. The libraries were constructed in a second round of multiplex PCR and then size-selected and purified. The libraries were sequenced on an Illumina HiSeq2000 using paired-end 100 bp reads. SOAPnuke was used to process the raw data, throwing out any read that contained adapters or uncalled bases, had a mean Phred below 15, or lacked an exact constant-primer or identifier match. High-quality paired reads were merged with COPE v1.2.5, and unique nucleotide sequences were defined as clonotypes. MiTCR v1.1 was used to align the clonotypes against IMGT TRBV, TRBD and TRBJ reference segments. Analysis was restricted to V-J combinations with a frequency above 0.0001, which covered about 99% of repertoires. The TCS score was defined as F50 (clonal expansion) divided by E x V (chaos), with BLOSUM62-based TCRdist calculated between CDR3 peptides within each V-J. Welch's t-statistics and random forest reduced approximately 520 V-J features to about 13, which were used in a naive Bayes classifier (R e1071). Sample size was not statistically predetermined, and blinding of investigators to group allocation was not performed. The paper describes TCR Vbeta CDR3 sequencing of 120 to 150 peripheral blood samples, made up of roughly 40 ophthalmopathy patients, some 80 hyperthyroidism patients and about 17 progressor patients.

The chain couples TRBV7-9 to TRBJ1-2, and 10 junction bases match TRBD1. The specimen comprised peripheral blood mononuclear cells (PBMCs), sampled at new diagnosis, from a patient treated with antithyroid drugs. The TCR sequence derives from a woman between 18 and 29 years old with Graves disease. Donor details come from another sample of the same person, matched by shared clones. The DNA is as follows: TGTGCCAGCAGCCTAGGGACAGGGGCCCAACCACGCTATGGCTACACCTTC. Its product reads: CASSLGTGAQPRYGYTF.